This T cell receptor (beta chain) was retrieved from a study of cytomegalovirus exposure and HLA in healthy donors. The CDR3 has 16 residues. Looked up from germline, CDR1 is MDHEN and CDR2 is SYDVKM. After removal of 5 bases from V and 0 bases from J, the junction contained 6 bases not matched to a gene. From the roughly 120-subject validation cohort, which was separate from the roughly 670-subject first cohort, the donors were drawn. Clones were read by immunoSEQ multiplex PCR, and TCRdb kept only the in-frame ones, dropping some. Of some 150,000 clones listed, roughly 84% are singletons. The sample taken for sequencing was PBMCs. V is TRBV28 and J is TRBJ1-1; 10 positions match TRBD1. This TCR was recovered from a human donor in good health. The CDR3 DNA sequence: TGTGCCAGCAGTCTGTGGACAGGGGGTATGAACACTGAAGCTTTCTTT. Its protein product is CASSLWTGGMNTEAFF.